These 5 T cell receptor beta chains share one sample of origin, sequenced in a study of blood T cell repertoires in COVID-19. Assay: immunoSEQ multiplex PCR; the TCRdb copy retains only in-frame clones and omits some. The table has around 61,000 clones, about 91% seen once. The material sequenced was peripheral blood. The receptors shown here come from a woman aged 55-69 years with COVID-19, enrolled during active disease.

This clone was found a few times. V and J are TRBV2 and TRBJ1-1; 7 nucleotides line up with TRBD1. The V and J ends lost 6 bases and 5 bases, in that order; junction bases with no gene match: 6. Germline V gene sequence: CDR1 SNHLY, CDR2 FYNNEI. The CDR3 has 13 residues. The CDR3 DNA reads as TGTGCCAGCAGGCCAGACAGGGAAACTGAAGCTTTCTTT. Residues: CASRPDRETEAFF.

In this sample, this clone turned up a few times. The chain links TRBV25-1 to TRBJ2-7; D uncertain. Germline V gene data show CDR1 as MGHDK and CDR2 as SYGVNS. V was clipped by 2 bases and J by 0 bases, with 8 bases between them. The CDR3 is 14 amino acids. The CDR3 bases are TGTGCCAGCAGTGAAATGGCTGTCTCCTACGAGCAGTACTTC. Translation: CASSEMAVSYEQYF.

V gene TRBV15 combines with J gene TRBJ1-4; 7 bases are shared with TRBD1. Germline V CDR1 and CDR2: LNHNV, YYDKDF (reference sequence). The J segment lost 4 bases and the V segment lost 5 bases, leaving 4 bases of the junction unmatched. The CDR3 extends over 14 amino acids. CDR3 region: CATSLDRVNEKLFF. The CDR3 nucleotides are TGTGCCACCAGCCTCGACAGGGTTAATGAAAAACTGTTTTTT.

The V call is TRBV24-1, the J call TRBJ2-5, with a possible D match to TRBD2 (7 bases). The germline V gene encodes CDR1 KGHDR and CDR2 SFDVKD. This CDR3 is 13 amino acids long. The germline V and J ends were trimmed by 7 bases and 5 bases, with 13 bases remaining between them. The DNA for the CDR3 is TGTGCCACCAGACCACAGGGAGGGGAGACCCAGTACTTC. It translates to CATRPQGGETQYF.

The chain employs TRBV9 and TRBJ1-1; the match to TRBD1 covers 7 bases. Germline assignment: CDR1 SGDLS and CDR2 YYNGEE. CDR3 length equals 13 residues. With V trimmed by 4 bases and J by 5 bases, 5 bases remained unmatched. The CDR3 reads CASSTPGGTEAFF. The CDR3 nucleotides are TGTGCCAGCAGCACTCCAGGGGGGACTGAAGCTTTCTTT.